What follows is one T cell receptor beta chain and its context. Its cognate antigen has yet to be identified. No base-level quality is on record; no much larger clone is a single base apart. These data are taken from a study of radiotherapy plus CTLA-4 blockade in lung cancer (dated by TCRdb to 2016 to 2019). Study-wide context: Among enrolled patients, 15% to 20% had an objective response and 31% reached disease control.

V drops 6 bases and J drops 2 bases, leaving 14 bases in between. The CDR3 has 14 amino acids, counting the end cysteine and phenylalanine. Here the CDR3 DNA is all that survives: 42 bases in frame from base 1. CDR1 is given as MNHEY and CDR2 as SVGAGI, both from the germline V gene. Study-wide conclusions, independent of this receptor: Early dynamic changes in blood T cell clones, together with increased serum interferon-beta after radiation, were reported as the strongest predictors of response. TCR clones derived from tumors expanded in peripheral blood after treatment with radiotherapy and ipilimumab.

The study evaluated CTLA-4 blockade (ipilimumab) given together with focal radiation therapy in patients who had chemo-refractory metastatic non-small-cell lung cancer. Receptors were amplified or captured by the immunoSEQ multiplex PCR assay. Entries here come from immuneACCESS through TCRdb and include only in-frame sequences with V and J called. Some clones fail to appear in such tables; in the studies checked, an unresolved V gene covers under half of the shortfall, and the cause of the remainder is unknown. The sample table shows fewer than 140,000 clones, and over 65% are seen once. The top ten hold approximately 2.5% of the sample.

The chain is encoded by TRBV6-5 joined to TRBJ2-7; a weak D assignment points to TRBD1 (6 bases agree). This sequence originates from a human donor with non-small cell lung cancer that progressed on radiotherapy plus ipilimumab. Some clones in this sample may be carry-over from other donors' samples. The sample here was peripheral blood, taken from a patient treated with radiotherapy plus ipilimumab. The nucleotides read TGTGCCAGCAGACCCTGGGACATCCCCTACGAGCAGTACTTC. Translated, this gives CASRPWDIPYEQYF.